The source of this TCR beta chain is a study of T cell responses to AZD1222 COVID-19 vaccine. This clone was seen once. What it recognizes is unknown. Profiled with immunoSEQ multiplex PCR; TCRdb holds only in-frame clones, not every one. The sample includes some 73,000 clones, roughly nine tenths of them seen just once. Overall study findings and caveats: Vaccine-associated CD4 TCRs spanned spike, dominant at 160-218 and 743-854.

Germline lookup yields CDR1 SGHAT and CDR2 FQNNGV. The CDR3 has 16 residues. V was trimmed by 3 bases and J by 1 base, leaving 15 bases between them. This clonotype was sampled from an adult who received the AZD1222 COVID-19 vaccine. The sample was peripheral blood, taken 28 days after the second AZD1222 dose. The rearrangement links TRBV11-2 to TRBJ1-1, with D possibly matching TRBD1 (5 bases). In DNA form, the CDR3 reads TGTGCCAGCAGCTTCAGTTTGGTGGGGGGGAACACTGAAGCTTTCTTT. Translation: CASSFSLVGGNTEAFF.